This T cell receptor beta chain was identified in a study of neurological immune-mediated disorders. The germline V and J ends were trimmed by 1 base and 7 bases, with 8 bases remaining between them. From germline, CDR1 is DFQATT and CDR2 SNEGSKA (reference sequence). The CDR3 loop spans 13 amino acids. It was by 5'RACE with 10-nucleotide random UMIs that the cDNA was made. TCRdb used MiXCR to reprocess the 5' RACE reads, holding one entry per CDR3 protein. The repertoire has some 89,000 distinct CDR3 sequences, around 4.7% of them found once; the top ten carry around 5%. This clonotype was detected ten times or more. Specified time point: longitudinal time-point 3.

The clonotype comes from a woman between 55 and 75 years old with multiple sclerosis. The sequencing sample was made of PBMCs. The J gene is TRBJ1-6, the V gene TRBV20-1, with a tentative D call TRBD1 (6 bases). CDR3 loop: CSARAGANSPLHF. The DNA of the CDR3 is TGCAGTGCTAGAGCGGGGGCCAATTCACCCCTCCACTTT.